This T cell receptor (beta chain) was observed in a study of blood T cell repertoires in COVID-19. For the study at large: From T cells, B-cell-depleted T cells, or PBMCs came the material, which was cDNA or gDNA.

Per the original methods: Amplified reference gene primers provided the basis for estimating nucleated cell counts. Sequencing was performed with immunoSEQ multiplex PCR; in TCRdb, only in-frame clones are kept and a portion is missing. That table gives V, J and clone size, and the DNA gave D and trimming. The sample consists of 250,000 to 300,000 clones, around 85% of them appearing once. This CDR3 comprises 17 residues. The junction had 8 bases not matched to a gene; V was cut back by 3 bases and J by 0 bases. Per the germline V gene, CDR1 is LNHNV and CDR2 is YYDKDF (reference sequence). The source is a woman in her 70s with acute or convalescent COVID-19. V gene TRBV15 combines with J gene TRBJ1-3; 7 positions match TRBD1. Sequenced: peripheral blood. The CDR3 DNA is TGTGCCACCAGCAGGGTAAAGACAGGGCCCTCTGGAAACACCATATATTTT. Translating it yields CATSRVKTGPSGNTIYF. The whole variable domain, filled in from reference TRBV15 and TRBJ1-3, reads DAMVIQNPRYQVTQFGKPVTLSCSQTLNHNVMYWYQQKSSQAPKLLFHYYDKDFNNEADTPDNFQSRRPNTSFCFLDIRSPGLGDTAMYLCATSRVKTGPSGNTIYFGEGSWLTVV.